These 17 T cell receptor beta chains originate from one sample sequenced in a study of human thymus T cells. The thymus was resected at corrective cardiac surgery. Generated by immunoSEQ multiplex PCR, the TCRdb table keeps only in-frame clones and is missing some. The sample contains around 130,000 clones, 90% to 95% of which appear only once. Specimen: thymus tissue. These TCRs come from a boy younger than two with a congenital heart defect but otherwise immunologically healthy.

This clone was counted once. This chain links TRBV9 with TRBJ1-3; the match to TRBD1 covers 11 bases. The CDR3 covers 14 residues. J lost 6 bases, V lost 3 bases, and 2 bases had no gene match. In germline, CDR1 is SGDLS, CDR2 YYNGEE. The CDR3 coding sequence is TGTGCCAGCAGCGGAGGACAGGGGGCAAACACCATATATTTT. It specifies CASSGGQGANTIYF.

In its sample, this clone was seen a few times. The chain employs TRBV7-8 and TRBJ2-3; maybe TRBD2 (6 bases). V shed 5 bases and J shed 2 bases, with 23 bases lying between them. Per germline, CDR1 SGHVS and CDR2 FQNEAQ. The CDR3 is 18 residues long. The CDR3 nucleotides are TGTGCCAGCAGCCGTGGGACTGTGAGCTACCAAGACACAGATACGCAGTATTTT. Translation gives CASSRGTVSYQDTDTQYF.

The rearrangement links TRBV13 to TRBJ2-3; 7 bases agree with TRBD2. Looked up from germline, CDR1 is PRHDT and CDR2 is FYEKMQ (reference sequence). CDR3 length equals 17 residues. J gave up 3 bases and V 6 bases, and 15 bases lay outside the gene matches. CDR3: CASSRGGGGGLTDTQYF. The DNA for the CDR3 is TGTGCCAGCAGTAGGGGAGGCGGGGGTGGTTTGACAGATACGCAGTATTTT.

The gene calls are TRBV6-4 and TRBJ2-3; TRBD1 matches at 7 bases. V was pared by 3 bases and J by 3 bases, with 6 bases of the junction left unmatched. This CDR3 region has 15 residues. Germline values: CDR1 MRHNA, CDR2 SNTAGT. The CDR3 sequence: CASSEEGAGTDTQYF. CDR3 nucleotide sequence: TGTGCCAGCAGTGAAGAGGGGGCCGGGACAGATACGCAGTATTTT.

Only one count was recorded for this clone. The rearrangement uses TRBV6-5 and TRBJ2-7, with TRBD2 as a possible D gene (7 bases). This CDR3 comprises 14 residues. V shed 8 bases and J shed 7 bases, with 21 bases lying between them. Germline V CDR1 and CDR2: MNHEY, SVGAGI. The CDR3 loop is CASAWEGGPGEQYF. The CDR3 region has the DNA TGTGCCAGCGCTTGGGAGGGGGGGCCGGGGGAGCAGTACTTC.

V and J are TRBV11-3 and TRBJ1-1, with TRBD1 identical over 8 bases. Germline V gives CDR1 SGHNT, CDR2 YENEEA. V was clipped by 2 bases and J by 2 bases; unmatched bases: 7. This CDR3 is built from 16 residues. CDR3 nucleotide sequence: TGTGCCAGCAGCTTAAACCGGGACAGGATAAACACTGAAGCTTTCTTT. Protein product: CASSLNRDRINTEAFF. The full variable domain, rest sourced from reference TRBV11-3 and TRBJ1-1, is EAGVVQSPRYKIIEKKQPVAFWCNPISGHNTLYWYLQNLGQGPELLIRYENEEAVDDSQLPKDRFSAERLKGVDSTLKIQPAELGDSAVYLCASSLNRDRINTEAFFGQGTRLTVV.

The CDR3 DNA follows: TGTGCCAGCTCACCAAGGGGGGCTAACTACAATGAGCAGTTCTTC. Its translation: CASSPRGANYNEQFF. J is TRBJ2-1 and V is TRBV18, with D perhaps being TRBD1 or TRBD2 (6 bases each). In germline, CDR1 is KGHSH, CDR2 LQKENI. Trimming stripped 2 bases from V and 3 bases from J, with 11 bases between. The CDR3 has 15 amino acids.

The DNA of the CDR3 is TGCAGCGTTTCCCGGGACAGGGGATATGGCTACACCTTC. Translating gives CSVSRDRGYGYTF. The chain links TRBV29-1 to TRBJ1-2; 10 bases match TRBD1. V shed 5 bases, J shed 5 bases, and the junction held 5 bases outside the gene matches. Looked up from germline, CDR1 is SQVTM and CDR2 is ANQGSEA. CDR3 length: 13 residues.

V usage is TRBV7-2 and J usage is TRBJ1-1, with unresolved D. The CDR3 runs 15 residues. CDR1 and CDR2 (germline): SGHTA, FQGNSA. V was cut by 0 bases and J by 2 bases, with 10 bases left in between. CDR3 amino acids: CASSLAQVGNTEAFF. The CDR3 coding sequence is TGTGCCAGCAGCTTAGCGCAGGTTGGCAACACTGAAGCTTTCTTT.

The rearrangement links TRBV4-1 to TRBJ1-5; no reliable D call. The CDR3 loop spans 17 amino acids. Germline-derived CDR1 and CDR2 are MGHRA and YSYEKL. Between the trimmed V and J ends, which lost 0 bases and 6 bases, there was a span of 18 bases. CDR3 loop: CASSQDTPCAGCQPQHF. The CDR3 DNA follows: TGCGCCAGCAGCCAAGATACCCCTTGTGCGGGCTGTCAGCCCCAGCATTTT.

The CDR3 is CASSLYRDSPLHF. The CDR3 DNA reads TGTGCCAGCAGTTTATACAGGGATTCACCCCTCCACTTT. The J gene is TRBJ1-6, the V gene TRBV28; possible D gene TRBD1, 6 bases. The CDR3 contains 13 residues. V was shortened by 1 base and J by 8 bases, with 6 bases between the two germline ends. Germline V gene lookup returns CDR1 MDHEN and CDR2 SYDVKM. Looking up the rest from reference TRBV28 and TRBJ1-6 gives the full variable domain: DVKVTQSSRYLVKRTGEKVFLECVQDMDHENMFWYRQDPGLGLRLIYFSYDVKMKEKGDIPEGYSVSREKKERFSLILESASTNQTSMYLCASSLYRDSPLHFGNGTRLTVT.

The sample holds one count of this clone. The rearrangement joins TRBV27 to TRBJ2-3; TRBD1 aligns across 10 bases. The V gene's germline CDR1 is MNHEY and CDR2 SMNVEV (reference sequence). V lost 4 bases, J lost 5 bases, and 12 bases stayed unmatched. The CDR3 contains 17 residues. This CDR3 is CASSSSRTGGWGDTQYF. In DNA, the CDR3 is TGTGCCAGCAGTTCTTCTCGGACAGGGGGGTGGGGAGATACGCAGTATTTT.

The CDR3 nucleotides read TGTGCCAGCAGCGTACAGGGGGATGAGCAGTTCTTC. Its protein product is CASSVQGDEQFF. The chain employs TRBV7-9 and TRBJ2-1, with 8 bases identical to TRBD1. The germline gives CDR1 SEHNR, CDR2 FQNEAQ (reference sequence). After removal of 5 bases from V and 8 bases from J, the junction contained 2 bases not matched to a gene. The CDR3 runs to 12 residues.

This rearrangement joins TRBV19 to TRBJ2-1; 9 bases align to TRBD2. This CDR3 has 16 amino acids. Germline V gives CDR1 LNHDA, CDR2 SQIVND (reference sequence). Trimming took 5 bases from V and 1 from J; bases not matched to a gene: 6. The CDR3 protein is CASSSRTSGSYNEQFF. The CDR3 nucleotides are TGTGCCAGTAGTTCCCGCACTAGCGGGTCCTACAATGAGCAGTTCTTC.

This chain links TRBV6-5 with TRBJ2-7; D possibly uses TRBD1 or TRBD2 (5 bases each). V was shortened by 0 bases and J by 2 bases, with 14 bases between the two germline ends. This CDR3 is 16 amino acids long. Germline V CDR1 and CDR2: MNHEY, SVGAGI. This CDR3 is CASSYSPTVGAYEQYF. The DNA of the CDR3 is TGTGCCAGCAGTTACTCCCCAACGGTGGGGGCCTACGAGCAGTACTTC.

The V and J genes are TRBV6-6 and TRBJ1-3; no firm D call. The CDR3 covers 15 residues. Germline CDR1 is MNHNY and CDR2 is SVGAGI (reference sequence). Between the trimmed V and J ends, which lost 5 bases and 0 bases, there was a span of 11 bases. Here the CDR3 reads CASSMDPSSGNTIYF. For the CDR3, the DNA is TGTGCCAGCAGTATGGACCCGAGCTCTGGAAACACCATATATTTT.

This clone was observed once. The J gene is TRBJ1-1, the V gene TRBV28; D is uncertain. The ends were cut back, 6 bases at V and 1 base at J, with 6 bases in the middle. This CDR3 has 12 amino acids. Germline CDR1 MDHEN, CDR2 SYDVKM. CDR3 sequence (DNA): TGTGCCAGCAGGCTTCAGAACACTGAAGCTTTCTTT. This encodes CASRLQNTEAFF.